These T cell receptor beta chains were read from a single sample in a study of blood T cell repertoires in COVID-19. Repertoires were generated with immunoSEQ multiplex PCR, while TCRdb's copy carries only in-frame clones and drops some. The sample carries tens of thousands of clones, 65% to 80% recorded once. The sample was peripheral blood. The receptor source for this set is a human donor in a cohort sampled during active or convalescent COVID-19. The CDR3 runs from the conserved cysteine through the conserved F or W. Each record gives: clone size, CDR3 length, J gene, D gene, V gene, CDR3 protein, CDR3 DNA. D genes are given only for firm matches. Size is omitted from some rows. Given values are once, few, many or a class for expanded clones.

-,15,TRBJ2-1,-,TRBV20-1,CSASNPGQPYNEQFF,TGCAGTGCTAGTAATCCTGGACAGCCTTACAATGAGCAGTTCTTC
few,13,TRBJ1-1,TRBD1,TRBV25-1,CASRDRVGAEAFF,TGTGCCAGCAGGGACAGGGTGGGGGCTGAAGCTTTCTTT
few,15,TRBJ1-1,-,TRBV5-1,CASRWGTYTNTEAFF,TGCGCCAGCAGGTGGGGGACATACACGAACACTGAAGCTTTCTTT
-,13,TRBJ1-5,-,TRBV6-5,CASSRQPNQPQHF,TGTGCCAGCAGTAGACAGCCTAATCAGCCCCAGCATTTT
-,14,TRBJ2-5,TRBD1,TRBV9,CASSLGQNQETQYF,TGTGCCAGCAGCTTGGGACAGAACCAAGAGACCCAGTACTTC
-,15,TRBJ1-3,TRBD1,TRBV10-3,CAINSGTGSGNTIYF,TGTGCCATCAATTCCGGGACAGGCTCTGGAAACACCATATATTTT
-,16,TRBJ1-4,-,TRBV10-3,CAISATLQGRNEKLFF,TGTGCCATCAGTGCTACTTTACAGGGCCGGAATGAAAAACTGTTTTTT
-,14,TRBJ2-2,-,TRBV27,CASRGNRVTGELFF,TGTGCCAGCCGGGGTAACAGGGTCACCGGGGAGCTGTTTTTT
-,14,TRBJ2-3,TRBD2,TRBV7-6,CASSPTSGQDTQYF,TGTGCCAGCAGCCCGACTAGCGGACAAGATACGCAGTATTTT
few,14,TRBJ1-2,-,TRBV5-1,CASSLAARGYGYTF,TGCGCCAGCAGCTTGGCCGCCAGGGGCTATGGCTACACCTTC
-,15,TRBJ1-5,-,TRBV10-2,CASSESESGNQPQHF,TGCGCCAGCAGTGAGTCCGAGTCAGGTAATCAGCCCCAGCATTTT
-,14,TRBJ2-7,TRBD1,TRBV14,CASSRRDRAHEQYF,TGTGCCAGCAGCCGCCGGGACAGGGCCCACGAGCAGTACTTC
-,15,TRBJ1-1,TRBD1,TRBV7-2,CASSLTGTGDTEAFF,TGTGCCAGCAGCTTAACCGGGACAGGGGACACTGAAGCTTTCTTT
-,14,TRBJ1-1,-,TRBV18,CASSPMGLGTEAFF,TGTGCCAGCTCACCAATGGGTCTAGGTACTGAAGCTTTCTTT
-,14,TRBJ2-5,-,TRBV6-5,CASSYGTVKETQYF,TGTGCCAGCAGTTACGGGACTGTGAAAGAGACCCAGTACTTC
once,14,TRBJ2-5,-,TRBV9,CASSAEAVQETQYF,TGTGCCAGCAGCGCGGAGGCGGTCCAAGAGACCCAGTACTTC
-,11,TRBJ1-2,TRBD1,TRBV20-1,CSASGTAMIFF,TGCAGTGCTTCCGGGACAGCGATGATTTTCTTC
-,14,TRBJ1-1,TRBD1,TRBV10-2,CASYGDRDTTEAFF,TGCGCCAGCTATGGGGACAGGGATACCACTGAAGCTTTCTTT
-,11,TRBJ2-7,-,TRBV7-2,CASSLYYEQYF,TGTGCCAGCAGCTTATACTACGAGCAGTACTTC
-,16,TRBJ1-6,-,TRBV5-6,CASSLGASSYNSPLHF,TGTGCCAGCAGCTTGGGGGCCAGCTCCTATAATTCACCCCTCCACTTT
once,14,TRBJ1-5,-,TRBV6-2/TRBV6-3,CASSYGRGNQPQHF,TGTGCCAGCAGTTACGGCAGGGGCAATCAGCCCCAGCATTTT
-,13,TRBJ2-7,-,TRBV3-1/TRBV3-2,CASSQRSSYEQYF,TGTGCCAGCAGCCAACGGAGTTCCTACGAGCAGTACTTC
once,11,TRBJ2-2,-,TRBV19,CASLNTGELFF,TGTGCCAGTCTTAACACCGGGGAGCTGTTTTTT
-,12,TRBJ2-1,-,TRBV11-2,CASSLGLGEQFF,TGTGCCAGCAGCTTAGGTCTAGGTGAGCAGTTCTTC
few,17,TRBJ1-3,-,TRBV9,CASSVGGQPSSGNTIYF,TGTGCCAGCAGCGTAGGAGGACAGCCGAGCTCTGGAAACACCATATATTTT
few,15,TRBJ2-7,TRBD2,TRBV29-1,CSVLGTSGSSYEQYF,TGCAGCGTTCTCGGGACTAGCGGGTCCTCCTACGAGCAGTACTTC
-,14,TRBJ1-2,TRBD1,TRBV6-1,CASSEPGQGEGYTF,TGTGCCAGCAGTGAGCCGGGACAGGGTGAAGGCTACACCTTC
-,16,TRBJ1-3,-,TRBV25-1,CASSEHNRVSGNTIYF,TGTGCCAGCAGTGAACACAACAGGGTCTCTGGAAACACCATATATTTT
-,15,TRBJ1-4,TRBD1,TRBV6-6,CASSRTGETNEKLFF,TGTGCCAGCAGTAGGACAGGGGAGACTAATGAAAAACTGTTTTTT
-,14,TRBJ1-2,-,TRBV19,CASTSGRPWDGYTF,TGTGCCAGTACTTCAGGGAGGCCGTGGGATGGCTACACCTTC
-,12,TRBJ1-2,-,TRBV28,CASSGTVYGYTF,TGTGCCAGCAGTGGTACGGTATATGGCTACACCTTC
-,14,TRBJ2-7,TRBD2,TRBV10-2,CASSERLAGNEQYF,TGCGCCAGCAGTGAGCGACTAGCGGGTAACGAGCAGTACTTC
-,13,TRBJ2-1,-,TRBV7-6,CASSLGQWDEQFF,TGTGCCAGCAGCTTAGGACAGTGGGATGAGCAGTTCTTC
-,14,TRBJ1-4,TRBD1,TRBV7-9,CASSLGQGNEKLFF,TGTGCCAGCAGTTTGGGACAGGGAAATGAAAAACTGTTTTTT
-,15,TRBJ2-1,TRBD2,TRBV4-1,CASSLRAGGDNEQFF,TGCGCCAGCAGCCTAAGAGCGGGGGGAGACAATGAGCAGTTCTTC
-,15,TRBJ1-4,-,TRBV4-3,CASSPRVLTNEKLFF,TGCGCCAGCAGTCCCAGGGTTTTAACTAATGAAAAACTGTTTTTT
-,14,TRBJ1-3,-,TRBV9,CASSETGAGNTIYF,TGTGCCAGCAGCGAAACAGGAGCTGGAAACACCATATATTTT
few,15,TRBJ1-5,-,TRBV27,CASSPEFDGLGPQHF,TGTGCCAGCAGTCCCGAGTTCGACGGACTCGGGCCCCAGCATTTT
-,16,TRBJ2-5,TRBD2,TRBV18,CASSPQRGTPGETQYF,TGTGCCAGCTCACCGCAGCGGGGGACTCCCGGAGAGACCCAGTACTTC
-,13,TRBJ2-1,-,TRBV9,CASSLEVANEQFF,TGTGCCAGCAGCCTCGAGGTAGCGAATGAGCAGTTCTTC
-,17,TRBJ1-3,TRBD1,TRBV5-1,CASSPGQLHRSGNTIYF,TGCGCCAGCAGCCCGGGACAGCTCCACCGCTCTGGAAACACCATATATTTT
-,17,TRBJ1-1,-,TRBV27,CASTSKRNRVVNTEAFF,TGTGCCAGCACAAGTAAACGCAACAGGGTCGTGAACACTGAAGCTTTCTTT
-,16,TRBJ2-7,TRBD1,TRBV4-1,CASSQVPQGRTYEQYF,TGCGCCAGCAGCCAAGTTCCACAGGGGCGGACCTACGAGCAGTACTTC
-,14,TRBJ2-1,-,TRBV7-2,CASSPQGRYNEQFF,TGTGCCAGCAGCCCTCAGGGTCGTTACAATGAGCAGTTCTTC